A selection of T cell receptor beta chains follows, all from one sample in a study of OX40 agonist ivuxolimab in advanced cancers. Produced via immunoSEQ multiplex PCR; TCRdb's table is partial and in-frame only. The profile shows roughly 80,000 clones, around 81% of them singletons. Sequenced here: CD4+ or CD8+ T cells sorted from blood, sampled in a trial of the OX40 agonist ivuxolimab. These receptors originate from an adult with an advanced solid tumor such as melanoma, head and neck, liver or kidney cancer. Both conserved end residues are part of each CDR3. Fields, in order: CDR3 length, clone size, J gene, V gene, CDR3 protein. Size values are once, few and many counts, or a class for expanded clones, and some rows have none.

16	NA	TRBJ2-1	TRBV19	CASSIYGRASYNEQFF
11	NA	TRBJ1-5	TRBV6-1	CASSEGQPQHF
13	NA	TRBJ1-1	TRBV5-1	CASTPAVNTEAFF
15	NA	TRBJ1-5	TRBV19	CASSTTGGANQPQHF
13	NA	TRBJ2-7	TRBV5-4	CATNGGVSYEQYF
16	NA	TRBJ2-3	TRBV30	CAWRRGGNPSTDTQYF
14	once	TRBJ1-5	TRBV2	CASSRWGSNQPQHF
18	once	TRBJ2-4	TRBV6-1	CASSEVALTGVAKNIQYF
11	NA	TRBJ1-2	TRBV20-1	CSASPNYGYTF
16	NA	TRBJ2-7	TRBV10-1	CASSESTTGGASEQYF
14	NA	TRBJ1-2	TRBV18	CASSPNGQGGGYTF
15	NA	TRBJ2-7	TRBV9	CASSGGSGASYEQYF
16	NA	TRBJ2-2	TRBV5-1	CASAGTSGGNTGELFF
16	NA	TRBJ2-2	TRBV7-7	CASSLSPGGLTGELFF
11	NA	TRBJ2-1	TRBV6-6	CASTYGNEQFF
15	once	TRBJ1-5	TRBV5-5	CASSFTAGLNQPQHF
13	NA	TRBJ1-1	TRBV11-2	CASSTGRNTEAFF
15	NA	TRBJ1-4	TRBV4-3	CASSQEGGGNEKLFF
15	NA	TRBJ2-7	TRBV27	CASSFGLQSSYEQYF
15	NA	TRBJ2-1	TRBV7-7	CASSLGGTGSNEQFF
14	NA	TRBJ2-7	TRBV5-1	CASSSQGAGFEQYF
14	NA	TRBJ2-5	TRBV30	CAWSPGGGQETQYF
15	NA	TRBJ1-2	TRBV7-9	CASSSTGQGNNGYTF
14	NA	TRBJ2-1	TRBV28	CANSESRSYNEQFF
14	NA	TRBJ2-7	TRBV9	CASSARDTSYEQYF
13	few	TRBJ1-4	TRBV7-2	CASSLGVREKLFF